This paragraph reports one T cell receptor beta chain. Some clones are missing from TCRdb's copy, which holds only in-frame ones; the method was immunoSEQ multiplex PCR. In the table there are tens of thousands of clones, around 93% of which are singletons. Exclusion of a patient followed from autoimmune disease history or systemic immunosuppression. The data originate from a study of OX40 agonist ivuxolimab in advanced cancers. Study-wide background: A diagnosis of hepatocellular carcinoma, melanoma, renal cell or head and neck cancer was present in dose-escalation patients. At around 83% male, the cohort had a mean age of about 60 years, ranging from about 23 to 80.

V shed 4 bases, J shed 0 bases, and the junction held 8 bases outside the gene matches. The CDR3 consists of 17 residues. The germline CDR1 and CDR2 sequences are LGHNA and YSLEER. The sequence was collected from an adult with an advanced solid tumor such as melanoma, head and neck, liver or kidney cancer. Source: CD4+ or CD8+ T cells sorted from blood, taken in a trial of the OX40 agonist ivuxolimab. The chain employs TRBV4-3 and TRBJ2-3; TRBD2 matches 9 bases. The CDR3 nucleotides are TGCGCCAGCAGCCCCCGGGTAGCGGGAGTTAGCACAGATACGCAGTATTTT. This codes for CASSPRVAGVSTDTQYF.